The clone carrying this TCR beta chain was observed a single time. These data belong to a study of OX40 agonist ivuxolimab in advanced cancers. Here immunoSEQ multiplex PCR was the method, and the copy in TCRdb shows in-frame clones only, minus some. This table has about 64,000 clones, around 90% appearing once. V trimming: 0 bases; J trimming: 3 bases; junction bases outside the gene matches: 1. Germline values: CDR1 SGHRS, CDR2 YFSETQ. The CDR3 has 14 amino acids. The TCR comes from an adult with an advanced solid tumor such as melanoma, head and neck, liver or kidney cancer. The V call is TRBV5-1, the J call TRBJ2-7; 9 bases are a match to TRBD2. The sample here was CD4+ or CD8+ T cells sorted from blood, taken in a trial of the OX40 agonist ivuxolimab. CDR3 protein: CASSLGTSDYEQYF. Here the CDR3 DNA reads TGCGCCAGCAGCTTGGGGACTAGCGACTACGAGCAGTACTTC.